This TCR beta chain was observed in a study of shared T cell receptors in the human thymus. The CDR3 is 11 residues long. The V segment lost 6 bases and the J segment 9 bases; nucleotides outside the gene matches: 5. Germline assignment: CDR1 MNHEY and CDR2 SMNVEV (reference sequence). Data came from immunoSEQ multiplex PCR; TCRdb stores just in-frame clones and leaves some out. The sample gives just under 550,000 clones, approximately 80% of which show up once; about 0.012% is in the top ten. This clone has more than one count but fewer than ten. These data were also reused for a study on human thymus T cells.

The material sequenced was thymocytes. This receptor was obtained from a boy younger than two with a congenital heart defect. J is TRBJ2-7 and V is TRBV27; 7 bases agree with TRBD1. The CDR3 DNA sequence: TGTGCCAGCAGGCACCGGGACAGGCAGTACTTC. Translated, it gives CASRHRDRQYF.